Sequencing of this T cell receptor (beta chain) was carried out in a study of vaccination and CD4 T cells after COVID-19. Study summary: Diagnosis preceded the drawing of post-COVID samples by a median approximately 110 days (range 35 to 161). Typically, post-vaccine samples were obtained a median approximately 72 days after dose two, within a range of 14 to 241.

Worth noting for this clonotype: Its specificity is unknown.

Treatment of the sample: roughly 10-day PBMC culture with coronavirus spike peptide pools or control peptides (ViraFEST assay). IL-2 at roughly 9.6 IU/ml and peptide pools at around 10 ug/ml were added to PBMCs cultured at over 1.5 million per well. The CDR3 totals 14 residues. CDR1 MNHEY and CDR2 SVGAGI come from the germline V gene. Trimming removed 2 bases from V and 2 bases from J, with 10 bases in between. Sequenced with the Oncomine TCR Beta short-read assay was DNA taken from cultured CD4+ T cells. TCRdb processed the PCR reads anew with MiXCR; each CDR3 protein has one entry. Of about 20,000 distinct CDR3 sequences listed, over 50% are singletons.

Sequenced input: CD4+ T cells from blood, cultured in vitro. The chain carries TRBV6-5 and TRBJ2-7, with D perhaps TRBD1 (5 bases). This clonotype was obtained from a human donor who had recovered from COVID-19. CDR3 region: CASSYNRFTYEQYF. The CDR3 DNA reads as TGTGCCAGCAGTTACAACAGGTTTACCTACGAGCAGTACTTC.